This T cell receptor beta chain appears in the sequencing data of a study of blood T cell repertoires in COVID-19. Whole-study context: Sites in the United States, Italy and Spain provided acute and convalescent COVID-19 samples. Sources were T cells, B-cell-depleted T cells, or PBMCs; the material itself was cDNA or gDNA.

Per the study methods: Reference gene primers were amplified, and this amplification served to estimate nucleated cell counts. Only in-frame clones appear in the TCRdb table, and some are missing; sequencing was by immunoSEQ multiplex PCR. That table gives V, J and clone size, and the DNA gave D and trimming. The table records 55,000 to 70,000 clones, about 88% of them present only once. Sequencing was done on a sample of peripheral blood. This receptor was taken from a woman in her seventies with active COVID-19.

CDR3 in amino acids: CASRGWGLAGGSADTQYF. The CDR3 DNA sequence: TGTGCCAGCAGAGGTTGGGGACTAGCGGGAGGGAGCGCAGATACGCAGTATTTT. This sequence joins TRBV2 and TRBJ2-3; TRBD2 agrees at 16 bases. The V gene end was trimmed by 6 bases and the J gene end by 4 bases; junction bases not matched to a gene: 10. This CDR3 is built from 18 residues. Germline CDR1 is SNHLY and CDR2 is FYNNEI.